This T cell receptor (beta chain) was sequenced during a study of cytomegalovirus exposure and HLA in healthy donors. Clones were sequenced by immunoSEQ multiplex PCR, and TCRdb holds only the in-frame ones, with some missing. Of tens of thousands of clones listed, about 94% are singletons. Study-wide results and caveats: Diagnosis of cytomegalovirus status made by the classifier reportedly showed high specificity and sensitivity. Some TCR beta chains (more than 150 of them) were listed as cytomegalovirus-associated. Most TCR sequences were uncommon, yet certain public TCRs appeared in many donors. A few of the chains that were CMV-associated were confirmed in vitro to be specific for CMV antigens.

Looked up from germline, CDR1 is SGHAT and CDR2 is FQNNGV. Between the trimmed V and J ends, which lost 0 bases and 5 bases, there was a span of 15 bases. This CDR3 is built from 16 residues. As for this clone: Its antigen remains unidentified.

The sequence came from a man aged 18 to 29 in good health and CMV-seropositive. The V and J genes are TRBV11-2 and TRBJ2-3, with a weak D call TRBD1 (7 bases). The sample consisted of PBMCs. DNA for the CDR3: TGTGCCAGCAGCTTAGATACAGGGGAGGTGGGAGATACGCAGTATTTT. This translates into CASSLDTGEVGDTQYF.